These 7 T cell receptor beta chains were all obtained from the same sample, sequenced in a study of T cell changes during pregnancy in multiple sclerosis. Some clones are missing from TCRdb's copy, which holds only in-frame ones; the method was immunoSEQ multiplex PCR. The table records about 42,000 clones, around 90% of them present only once. The source was CD4+ T cells from peripheral blood mononuclear cells, collected after pregnancy. All receptors derive from a female donor with multiple sclerosis, enrolled in a pregnancy study.

This chain links TRBV6-5 with TRBJ1-2; TRBD1 is a possible D gene (5 bases). Germline loops: CDR1 MNHEY, CDR2 SVGAGI. This CDR3 comprises 16 residues. With 2 bases removed from V and 0 bases from J, the gap between germline ends came to 13 bases. CDR3 loop: CASSYRRAASNYGYTF. CDR3 nucleotide sequence: TGTGCCAGCAGTTACCGCAGGGCCGCTTCTAACTATGGCTACACCTTC.

This chain uses TRBV20-1 with TRBJ2-7; no definite D call. Germline V CDR1 and CDR2: DFQATT, SNEGSKA (reference sequence). Trimming took off 3 bases at V and 5 bases at J, with 8 bases between the two ends. CDR3 size: 11 residues. CDR3 region: CSASGHDEQYF. The CDR3 DNA reads as TGCAGTGCTAGTGGGCACGACGAGCAGTACTTC.

The table lists this clone with a few counts. This chain connects TRBV7-9 to TRBJ2-7; TRBD2 matches at 8 bases. There are 14 residues in the CDR3. CDR1 is SEHNR, CDR2 FQNEAQ, per germline (reference sequence). Trimming at V came to 5 bases and at J to 5 bases, leaving 8 bases not matched to a gene. The CDR3 is CASSPGGGRDEQYF. Written as DNA, the CDR3 is TGTGCCAGCAGCCCCGGGGGGGGAAGGGACGAGCAGTACTTC.

This chain uses TRBV30 with TRBJ1-2; 11 bases map to TRBD1. V shed 3 bases, J shed 8 bases, and the junction held 5 bases outside the gene matches. The CDR3 is 13 residues long. The germline V gene has CDR1 GTSNPN and CDR2 SVGIG (reference sequence). The CDR3 loop is CAWSPGQGVGYTF. The CDR3 bases are TGTGCCTGGAGCCCGGGACAGGGGGTAGGCTACACCTTC. Together with reference TRBV30 and TRBJ1-2, the CDR3 gives the full variable domain: SQTIHQWPATLVQPVGSPLSLECTVEGTSNPNLYWYRQAAGRGLQLLFYSVGIGQISSEVPQNLSASRPQDRQFILSSKKLLLSDSGFYLCAWSPGQGVGYTFGSGTRLTVV.

This clone was counted once. The chain carries TRBV9 and TRBJ2-1; 14 positions agree with TRBD2. J was trimmed by 3 bases and V by 3 bases; bases with no gene match: 8. This CDR3 has 18 residues. Germline assignment: CDR1 SGDLS and CDR2 YYNGEE. The DNA for the CDR3 is TGTGCCAGCAGCGCCCTAGGACTAGCGGGGGGTGACTACAATGAGCAGTTCTTC. Protein product: CASSALGLAGGDYNEQFF.

This clone was observed a single time. The CDR3 sequence: CASSPPGTAAYEQYF. As DNA, the CDR3 is TGTGCCAGCAGCCCGCCCGGGACAGCAGCCTACGAGCAGTACTTC. The V call is TRBV5-4, the J call TRBJ2-7, with 7 bases identical to TRBD1. The ends lost 4 bases at V and 2 bases at J; junction bases unmatched: 9. The CDR3 consists of 15 residues. The germline V gene has CDR1 SGHNT and CDR2 YYREEE (reference sequence). Supplemented by reference TRBV5-4 and TRBJ2-7, the full variable domain reads ETGVTQSPTHLIKTRGQQVTLRCSSQSGHNTVSWYQQALGQGPQFIFQYYREEENGRGNFPPRFSGLQFPNYSSELNVNALELDDSALYLCASSPPGTAAYEQYFGPGTRLTVT.

In this sample, this clone turned up a few times. V usage is TRBV7-9 and J usage is TRBJ2-7; a weak D match, TRBD1 (5 bases). The CDR3 runs 14 residues. Germline loops: CDR1 SEHNR, CDR2 FQNEAQ (reference sequence). V was pared by 0 bases and J by 2 bases, with 8 bases between. CDR3 region: CASSLAGLAYEQYF. As DNA, the CDR3 is TGTGCCAGCAGCTTAGCGGGGCTAGCCTACGAGCAGTACTTC.